This T cell receptor beta chain comes out of a study of human T cells and chemical hapten exposure. In the study overall: Variability of per-sample TCR yields stemmed mainly from small differences in pooled library volume. Whole-study findings and limits: TCRs exceeding a frequency of 1 in 1000 stayed unchanged under DPC sensitization.

Regarding this clonotype: Its target is not known.

The time point denotes: patch test 1, 2 weeks after DPC sensitization. Treatment: therapeutic diphenylcyclopropenone sensitization with weekly scalp DPC. Single cDNA molecules in the library carried unique molecular identifiers attached during preparation. TCRdb independently ran MiXCR on the RACE reads; one entry per CDR3 protein. In the table there are fewer than 400,000 distinct CDR3 sequences, roughly 6.9% of which are singletons. This clonotype originated in a woman aged 18-30 years with alopecia areata. Some clones in this sample may be carry-over from other donors' samples. The source material was whole blood, sampled in connection with sensitization to the hapten diphenylcyclopropenone (DPC).

The CDR3 loop is CASSDLYIGDRDTGELFF. CDR3 nucleotides: TGTGCCAGCAGTGACTTATATATCGGGGACAGGGACACCGGGGAGCTGTTTTTT. The J gene is TRBJ2-2, the V gene TRBV6-4; 9 positions agree with TRBD1. The ends lost 1 base at V and 3 bases at J; junction bases unmatched: 9. The CDR3 is 18 amino acids. Germline loops: CDR1 MRHNA, CDR2 SNTAGT.